The clone carrying this T cell receptor beta chain was recorded only once. Its antigen is as yet unknown. Assay used: immunoSEQ multiplex PCR; TCRdb lists only in-frame clones, some missing. The table includes 120,000 or so clones, about 89% detected once. The data originate from a study of T cell responses to AZD1222 COVID-19 vaccine. Study outcomes and limitations: The repertoires were collected only after the peak T cell response. Increased Spike-specific TCR breadth and depth were observed after two AZD1222 doses. The study reported that nearly half of spike-specific TCRs target unmutated variant regions. Only six or seven AZD1222 recipients were seropositive at baseline.

Germline V gives CDR1 SGHRS, CDR2 YFSETQ. The length of the CDR3 is 14 residues. The V end was cut by 2 bases, the J end by 6 bases, with 15 bases between. Specimen: peripheral blood, collected on day 0 of MenACWY control vaccination. The V gene is TRBV5-1, the J gene TRBJ2-7; possibly TRBD1 or TRBD2 for D (7 bases each). This receptor was identified in an adult in good health. CDR3 region: CASSFRQGGLEQYF. The CDR3 DNA reads TGCGCCAGCAGCTTTCGTCAGGGGGGGCTCGAGCAGTACTTC.